These T cell receptor beta chains were read from a single sample in a study of spatial heterogeneity in lung cancer. TCRdb analysed the 5' RACE reads with MiXCR anew, one entry per CDR3 protein. In the table there are about 41,000 distinct CDR3 sequences, about 12% of which are singletons. Source: PBMCs, taken at surgery. Receptor source: a female donor with early-stage non-small cell lung cancer. The CDR3 runs from the conserved cysteine through the conserved F or W. The D gene is left open where the match is weak. Only some rows state a clone size, as once, few, many or a class for expanded clones.

V	J	size	D	DNA	CDR3
TRBV6-1	TRBJ1-4	-	-	TGTGCCAGCAGACAAAGGGCGAATAATGAAAAACTGTTTTTT	CASRQRANNEKLFF
TRBV7-2	TRBJ1-5	-	-	TGTGCCAGCAGCTCTACGTATAGCAATCAGCCCCAGCATTTT	CASSSTYSNQPQHF
TRBV5-6	TRBJ1-2	few	-	TGTGCCAGCAGCTTGGAGCTTGTGCCGAACTATGGCTACACCTTC	CASSLELVPNYGYTF
TRBV5-6	TRBJ1-4	-	-	TGTGCCAGCAGCCCTCTAGGGGTAGCCTGGGAGAGTGAAAAACTGTTTTTT	CASSPLGVAWESEKLFF
TRBV12-3/TRBV12-4	TRBJ1-1	many	-	TGTGCCAGCACGAAGGGTACTGAAGCTTTCTTT	CASTKGTEAFF
TRBV20-1	TRBJ2-7	few	-	TGCAGTGCACATCGGGACACCCTGTCGGACGAGCAGTACTTC	CSAHRDTLSDEQYF
TRBV29-1	TRBJ1-2	-	-	TGCAGCGTTGAAATAGGAAACTATGGCTACACCTTC	CSVEIGNYGYTF
TRBV7-3	TRBJ1-1	few	-	TGTGCCAGCAGCAAAGCTCTGGGTTTGGAGACTGAAGCTTTCTTT	CASSKALGLETEAFF
TRBV19	TRBJ2-5	-	-	TGTGCCAGTAGTACGGGGGACAGCTTAAGGCGAGAGACCCAGTACTTC	CASSTGDSLRRETQYF
TRBV7-2	TRBJ2-1	few	TRBD2	TGTGCCAGCAGCTTATATCGGGGGGGGTTAAATGAGCAGTTCTTC	CASSLYRGGLNEQFF
TRBV3-1	TRBJ2-1	few	-	TGTGCCAGCAGCCAAGGGTCATCTAATGAGCAGTTCTTC	CASSQGSSNEQFF
TRBV7-2	TRBJ2-3	-	-	TGTGCCAGCAGCTTCGGGTTCGGGGCCAGGGCAGATACGCAGTATTTT	CASSFGFGARADTQYF
TRBV7-8	TRBJ2-2	-	TRBD2	TGTGCCAGCAGCCTCCGGGGTAGCGGGGGATCCGGCGGGGAGCTGTTTTTT	CASSLRGSGGSGGELFF
TRBV2	TRBJ1-5	-	-	TGTGCCAGCAGTGCAGGGGCAGGGCCTCAGCCCCAGCATTTT	CASSAGAGPQPQHF
TRBV7-9	TRBJ1-1	many	TRBD1	TGTGCCAGCAGCTTAGGGGGGACAGGAGAAACTGAAGCTTTCTTT	CASSLGGTGETEAFF
TRBV6-1	TRBJ2-7	few	-	TGTGCCAGCAGTTTACAGGGTGTACTAACCTACGAGCAGTACTTC	CASSLQGVLTYEQYF
TRBV5-6	TRBJ2-7	-	-	TGTGCCAGCAGCTTGGGGGTCACCACCTACGAGCAGTACTTC	CASSLGVTTYEQYF
TRBV28	TRBJ2-6	few	TRBD1	TGTGCCAGCAGCTCCCGGGACAGGGGTTTGGGGGCCAACGTCCTGACTTTC	CASSSRDRGLGANVLTF
TRBV6-2/TRBV6-3	TRBJ2-3	-	-	TGTGCCAGCAGTACCCCGGGGCAGGGAGGCCTGCATACGCAGTATTTT	CASSTPGQGGLHTQYF
TRBV10-3	TRBJ1-4	few	-	TGTGCCATCAGTGTCCAATCGGAGGAAAAACTGTTTTTT	CAISVQSEEKLFF
TRBV2	TRBJ1-1	many	-	TGTGCCAGCAAACAGGACCATACCGGCACTGAAGCTTTCTTT	CASKQDHTGTEAFF
TRBV10-3	TRBJ2-3	few	-	TGTGCCATCAGGGGGGCAGGAAGCACAGATACGCAGTATTTT	CAIRGAGSTDTQYF
TRBV4-2	TRBJ2-7	-	-	TGTGCCAGCAGCCAAGATTTTTTGGAAGACATTAAGGACGAGCAGTACTTC	CASSQDFLEDIKDEQYF